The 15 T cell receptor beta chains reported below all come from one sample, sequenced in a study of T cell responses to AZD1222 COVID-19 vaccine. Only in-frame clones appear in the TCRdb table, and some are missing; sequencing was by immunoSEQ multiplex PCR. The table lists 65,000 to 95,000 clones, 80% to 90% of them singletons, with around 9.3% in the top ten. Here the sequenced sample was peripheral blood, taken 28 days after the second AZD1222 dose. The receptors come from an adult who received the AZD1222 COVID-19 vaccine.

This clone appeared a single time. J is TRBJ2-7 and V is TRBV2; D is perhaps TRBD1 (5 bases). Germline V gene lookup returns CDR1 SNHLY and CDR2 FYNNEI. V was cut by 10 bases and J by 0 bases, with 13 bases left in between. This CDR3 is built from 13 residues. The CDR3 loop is CAIETVGSYEQYF. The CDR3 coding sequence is TGTGCCATAGAGACAGTTGGCTCCTACGAGCAGTACTTC.

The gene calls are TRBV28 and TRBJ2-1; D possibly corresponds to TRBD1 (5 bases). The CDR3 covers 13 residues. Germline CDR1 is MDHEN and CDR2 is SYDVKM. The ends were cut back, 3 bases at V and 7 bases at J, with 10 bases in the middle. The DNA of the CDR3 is TGTGCCAGCAGTTTGACAGCCGATAATGAGCAGTTCTTC. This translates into CASSLTADNEQFF.

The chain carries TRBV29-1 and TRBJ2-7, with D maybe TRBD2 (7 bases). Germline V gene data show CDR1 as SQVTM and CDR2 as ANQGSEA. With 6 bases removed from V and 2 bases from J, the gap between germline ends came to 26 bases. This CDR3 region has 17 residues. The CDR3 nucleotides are TGCAGCGTGGGGGGGGGCCCGGGGGCTTCGCACCCCTACGAGCAGTACTTC. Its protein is CSVGGGPGASHPYEQYF.

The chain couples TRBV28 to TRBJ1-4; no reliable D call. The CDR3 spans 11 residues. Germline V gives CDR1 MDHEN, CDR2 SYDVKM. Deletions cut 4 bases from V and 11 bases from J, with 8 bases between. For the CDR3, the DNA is TGTGCCAGCAGTTCTGCGGCTAAACTGTTTTTT. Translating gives CASSSAAKLFF.

CDR3 sequence reads: CSASGDPGGGVTPLHF. CDR3 bases: TGCAGTGCTAGTGGGGATCCCGGAGGAGGAGTTACACCCCTCCACTTT. This chain joins TRBV20-1 and TRBJ1-6, with D uncertain. Deletions cut 3 bases from V and 11 bases from J, with 23 bases between. The CDR3 has 16 residues. Germline V gives CDR1 DFQATT, CDR2 SNEGSKA (reference sequence).

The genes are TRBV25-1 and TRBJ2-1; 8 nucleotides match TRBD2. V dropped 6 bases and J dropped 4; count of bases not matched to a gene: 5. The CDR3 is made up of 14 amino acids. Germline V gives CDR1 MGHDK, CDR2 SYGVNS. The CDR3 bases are TGTGCCAGCAGAAATAGCGGGGCGTACAATGAGCAGTTCTTC. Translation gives CASRNSGAYNEQFF.

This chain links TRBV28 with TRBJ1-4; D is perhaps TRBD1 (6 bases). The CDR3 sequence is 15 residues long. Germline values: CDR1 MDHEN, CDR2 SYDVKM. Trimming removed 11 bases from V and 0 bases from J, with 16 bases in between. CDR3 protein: CASGGSWATNEKLFF. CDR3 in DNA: TGTGCCTCGGGGGGCTCGTGGGCAACTAATGAAAAACTGTTTTTT.

CDR3 residues: CASSLTGQYGYTF. As DNA, the CDR3 is TGTGCCAGCAGCTTAACAGGGCAATATGGCTACACCTTC. The rearrangement uses TRBV7-3 and TRBJ1-2; D is uncertain. The CDR3 has 13 amino acids. Trimming took 0 bases from V and 5 from J, leaving 7 bases between them. Germline V gene sequence: CDR1 SGHTA, CDR2 FQGTGA.

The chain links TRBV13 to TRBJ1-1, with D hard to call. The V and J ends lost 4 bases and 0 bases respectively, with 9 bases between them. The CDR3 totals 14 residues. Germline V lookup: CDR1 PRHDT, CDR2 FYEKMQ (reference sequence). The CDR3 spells CASSSPPVNTEAFF. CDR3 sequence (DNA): TGTGCCAGCAGCTCTCCTCCCGTGAACACTGAAGCTTTCTTT.

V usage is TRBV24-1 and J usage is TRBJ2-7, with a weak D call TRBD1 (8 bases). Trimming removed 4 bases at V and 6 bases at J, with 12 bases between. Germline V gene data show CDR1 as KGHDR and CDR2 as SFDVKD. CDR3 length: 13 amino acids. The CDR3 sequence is CATSENRGGEQYF. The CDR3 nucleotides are TGTGCCACCAGTGAAAACAGGGGGGGCGAGCAGTACTTC.

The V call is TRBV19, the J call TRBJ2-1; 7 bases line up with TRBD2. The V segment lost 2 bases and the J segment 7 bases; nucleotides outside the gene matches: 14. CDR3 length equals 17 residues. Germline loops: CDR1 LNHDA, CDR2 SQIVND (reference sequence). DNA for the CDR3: TGTGCCAGTAGTATATCAGCCCCGCCACGGGGGGAAAATGAGCAGTTCTTC. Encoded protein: CASSISAPPRGENEQFF.

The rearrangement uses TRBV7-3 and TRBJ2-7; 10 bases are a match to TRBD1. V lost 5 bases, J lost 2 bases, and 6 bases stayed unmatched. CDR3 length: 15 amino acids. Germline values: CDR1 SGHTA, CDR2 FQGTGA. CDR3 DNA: TGTGCCAGCAGCGGGGGACAGGGGAGCCCCTACGAGCAGTACTTC. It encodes CASSGGQGSPYEQYF.

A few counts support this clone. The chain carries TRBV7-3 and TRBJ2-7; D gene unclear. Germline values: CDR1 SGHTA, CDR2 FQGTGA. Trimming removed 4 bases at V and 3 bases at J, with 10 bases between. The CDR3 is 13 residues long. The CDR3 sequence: CASSYAPGYEQYF. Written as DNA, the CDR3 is TGTGCCAGCAGCTACGCCCCTGGCTACGAGCAGTACTTC.

This CDR3 reads CSDWYSYEQYF. The CDR3 region has the DNA TGCAGTGACTGGTATTCCTACGAGCAGTACTTC. The rearrangement links TRBV20-1 to TRBJ2-7; D is unresolved. Per the germline V gene, CDR1 is DFQATT and CDR2 is SNEGSKA (reference sequence). The CDR3 length is 11 residues. Trimming removed 7 bases from V and 1 base from J, with 8 bases in between.

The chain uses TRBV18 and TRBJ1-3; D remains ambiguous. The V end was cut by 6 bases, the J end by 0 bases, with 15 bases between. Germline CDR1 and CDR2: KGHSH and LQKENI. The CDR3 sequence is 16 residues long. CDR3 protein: CASSTTYANSGNTIYF. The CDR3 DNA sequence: TGTGCCAGCTCGACCACGTACGCGAACTCTGGAAACACCATATATTTT. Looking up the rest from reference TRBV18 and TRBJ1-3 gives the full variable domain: NAGVMQNPRHLVRRRGQEARLRCSPMKGHSHVYWYRQLPEEGLKFMVYLQKENIIDESGMPKERFSAEFPKEGPSILRIQQVVRGDSAAYFCASSTTYANSGNTIYFGEGSWLTVV.